This T cell receptor beta chain was found in a study of cytomegalovirus exposure and HLA in healthy donors. Germline V gene data show CDR1 as ENHRY and CDR2 as SYGVKD. This CDR3 has 14 amino acids. Findings and caveats of the study: Associated with HLA alleles at 0.05 false discovery rate in a later analysis were some 18,000 TCR beta sequences. Analysis was performed later, and it showed HLA-associated TCR beta chains to be more clonally expanded than equally common others.

Details on this clone: The antigen is undetermined.

PCR used 60 Vbeta primers and 13 Jbeta primers. Here immunoSEQ multiplex PCR was the method, and the copy in TCRdb shows in-frame clones only, minus some. Of more than 140,000 clones detected, about three quarters appear once; the ten largest clones hold about 1.7%. This chain links TRBV10-3 with TRBJ2-5; the match to TRBD1 covers 8 bases. Near its end, the DNA agrees better with TRBJ2-7, so the J call may be wrong. The clonotype originates from a female donor in good health and CMV-seronegative. The sequenced material came from PBMCs. CDR3 sequence reads: CAISQGAGGGEQYF. CDR3 nucleotide sequence: TGTGCCATCAGTCAGGGGGCAGGGGGAGGCGAGCAGTACTTC.